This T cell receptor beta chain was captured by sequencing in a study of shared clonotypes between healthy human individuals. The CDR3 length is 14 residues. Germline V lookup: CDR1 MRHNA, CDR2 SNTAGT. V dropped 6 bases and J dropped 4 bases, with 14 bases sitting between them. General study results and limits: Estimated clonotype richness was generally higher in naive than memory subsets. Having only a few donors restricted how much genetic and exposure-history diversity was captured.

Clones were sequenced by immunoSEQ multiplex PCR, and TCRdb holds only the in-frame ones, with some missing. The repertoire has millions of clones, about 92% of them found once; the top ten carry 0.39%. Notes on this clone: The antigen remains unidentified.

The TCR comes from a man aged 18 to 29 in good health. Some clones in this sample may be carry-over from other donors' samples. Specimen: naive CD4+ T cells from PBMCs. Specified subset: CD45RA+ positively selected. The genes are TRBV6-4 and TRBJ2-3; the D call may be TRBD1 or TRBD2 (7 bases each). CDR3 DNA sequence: TGTGCCAGCAGCAGGGGGGGGTTCGCAGATACGCAGTATTTT. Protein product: CASSRGGFADTQYF.